This T cell receptor beta chain was sequenced for a study of resident and recirculating memory T cells in vitiligo. TCRdb's copy holds only in-frame clones and misses some; the assay was immunoSEQ multiplex PCR. The table has roughly 80,000 clones, just over 90% seen once. The CDR3 covers 12 residues. V dropped 6 bases and J dropped 0 bases, with 5 bases sitting between them. The germline CDR1 and CDR2 sequences are MDHEN and SYDVKM. The specimen was blood. The J gene is TRBJ1-1, the V gene TRBV28; no clear D gene. This clonotype was sampled from a male donor with vitiligo. In nucleotides, the CDR3 is TGTGCCAGCAGCGACTTGAACACTGAAGCTTTCTTT. Protein: CASSDLNTEAFF.